This T cell receptor (beta chain) was observed in a study of long-term antiretroviral therapy in people with HIV. This clone was detected once. Its antigen is not identified. This CDR3 has 15 amino acids. Germline CDR1 reads MNHNS; CDR2 reads SASEGT. With 1 base clipped from V and 3 bases from J, the junction kept 5 bases outside the gene matches. Findings of the study overall: Repertoires looked antigen-experienced, with only a slight naive shift after ART. Clones that expanded before ART (that is, prior to treatment) dominated the repertoire at all time points.

Only United States sites treated participants with HIV. Samples held 1-10 million cryopreserved PBMC before DNA extraction. The run of the v3.0 immunoSEQ assay was at survey level. Libraries were prepared by immunoSEQ multiplex PCR; TCRdb keeps only in-frame clonotypes and omits some of them. The sample shows roughly 20,000 clones, about 85% of them seen only once. Material: unsorted PBMCs, obtained 4 years after starting antiretroviral therapy. The chain uses TRBV6-1 and TRBJ1-1, with TRBD1 matching over 7 bases. The receptor was isolated from a man between 18 and 29 years old with HIV. The CDR3 reads CASSEVGGVYTEAFF. In DNA, the CDR3 is TGTGCCAGCAGTGAAGTAGGGGGCGTATACACTGAAGCTTTCTTT.